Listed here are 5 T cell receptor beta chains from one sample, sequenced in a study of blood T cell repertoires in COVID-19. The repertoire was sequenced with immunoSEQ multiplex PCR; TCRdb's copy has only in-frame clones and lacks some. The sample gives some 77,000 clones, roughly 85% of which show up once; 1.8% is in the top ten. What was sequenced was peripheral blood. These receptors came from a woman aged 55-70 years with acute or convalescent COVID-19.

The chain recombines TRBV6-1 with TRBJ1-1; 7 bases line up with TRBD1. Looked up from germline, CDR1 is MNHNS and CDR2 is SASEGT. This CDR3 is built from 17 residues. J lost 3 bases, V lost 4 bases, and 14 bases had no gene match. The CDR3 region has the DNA TGTGCCAGCAGTGTACCACCACGACAGGGTGGCGACACTGAAGCTTTCTTT. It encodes CASSVPPRQGGDTEAFF.

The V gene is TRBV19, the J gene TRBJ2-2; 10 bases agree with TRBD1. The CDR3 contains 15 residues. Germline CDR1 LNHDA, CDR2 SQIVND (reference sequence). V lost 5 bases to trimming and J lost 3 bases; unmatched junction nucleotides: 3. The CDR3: CASSPGTGDTGELFF. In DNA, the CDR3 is TGTGCCAGTAGTCCCGGGACAGGGGACACCGGGGAGCTGTTTTTT. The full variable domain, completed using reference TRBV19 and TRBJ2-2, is DGGITQSPKYLFRKEGQNVTLSCEQNLNHDAMYWYRQDPGQGLRLIYYSQIVNDFQKGDIAEGYSVSREKKESFPLTVTSAQKNPTAFYLCASSPGTGDTGELFFGEGSRLTVL.

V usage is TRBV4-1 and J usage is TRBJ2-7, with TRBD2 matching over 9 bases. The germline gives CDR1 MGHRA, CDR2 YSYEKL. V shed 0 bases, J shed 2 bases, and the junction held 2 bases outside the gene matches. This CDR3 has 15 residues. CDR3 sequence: CASSQEASGAYEQYF. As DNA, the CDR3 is TGCGCCAGCAGCCAAGAGGCTAGCGGGGCCTACGAGCAGTACTTC.

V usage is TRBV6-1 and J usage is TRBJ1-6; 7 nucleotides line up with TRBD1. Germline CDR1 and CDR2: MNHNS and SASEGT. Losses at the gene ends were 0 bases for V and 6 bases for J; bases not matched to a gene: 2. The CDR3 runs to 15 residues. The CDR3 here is CASSEAPGGNSPLHF. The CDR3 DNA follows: TGTGCCAGCAGTGAAGCCCCAGGGGGTAATTCACCCCTCCACTTT.

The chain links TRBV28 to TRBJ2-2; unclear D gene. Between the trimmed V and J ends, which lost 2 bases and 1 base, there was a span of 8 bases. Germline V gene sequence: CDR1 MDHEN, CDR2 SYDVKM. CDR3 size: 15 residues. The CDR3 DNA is TGTGCCAGCAGTTTACTTACAGAGAACACCGGGGAGCTGTTTTTT. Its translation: CASSLLTENTGELFF. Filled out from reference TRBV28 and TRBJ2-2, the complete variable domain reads DVKVTQSSRYLVKRTGEKVFLECVQDMDHENMFWYRQDPGLGLRLIYFSYDVKMKEKGDIPEGYSVSREKKERFSLILESASTNQTSMYLCASSLLTENTGELFFGEGSRLTVL.